The 31 T cell receptor beta chains given below trace back to one sample, sequenced in a study of blood T cell repertoires in COVID-19. Sequenced by immunoSEQ multiplex PCR; TCRdb stores in-frame clones only, minus some. The table records about 200,000 clones, about 80% of them present only once. The sequencing sample was made of PBMCs or T cells enriched from blood (not recorded which). Receptors were obtained from a woman aged 55 to 70 with acute COVID-19.

The chain carries TRBV3-1 (or the pseudogene TRBV3-2) and TRBJ1-1; TRBD1 agrees at 7 bases. Germline V lookup: CDR1 LGHDT, CDR2 YNNKEL (reference sequence). Germline trimming cut 3 bases from V and 6 bases from J; bases unmatched to any gene: 4. The CDR3 consists of 13 residues. CDR3 sequence reads: CASSHHRGAEAFF. The CDR3 nucleotides are TGTGCCAGCAGCCACCACAGGGGAGCTGAAGCTTTCTTT.

The chain links TRBV9 to TRBJ2-3; D might be TRBD2 (6 bases). CDR3 size: 16 residues. Trimming removed 0 bases from V and 2 bases from J, with 13 bases in between. The germline CDR1 and CDR2 sequences are SGDLS and YYNGEE. The CDR3 DNA is TGTGCCAGCAGCGTAGGCCCAGCGGGCCTCACAGATACGCAGTATTTT. As protein: CASSVGPAGLTDTQYF.

This chain uses TRBV4-1 with TRBJ1-5, with a possible D match to TRBD1 (5 bases). Germline V gives CDR1 MGHRA, CDR2 YSYEKL. The CDR3 is 15 residues long. V lost 3 bases and J 5 bases, leaving 14 bases between the germline ends. The CDR3 is CASSHVQGRDQPQHF. The CDR3 region has the DNA TGCGCCAGCAGCCATGTTCAGGGAAGGGATCAGCCCCAGCATTTT.

This clone was detected once. The rearrangement links TRBV7-2 to TRBJ2-7; possible D gene TRBD1, 5 bases. The CDR3 runs 14 residues. Trimming pared 1 base from V and 1 base from J, leaving 8 bases between. Germline CDR1 reads SGHTA; CDR2 reads FQGNSA. CDR3 loop: CASSLGQRSYEQYF. In DNA, the CDR3 is TGTGCCAGCAGCTTAGGACAGCGTTCCTACGAGCAGTACTTC.

This chain connects TRBV29-1 to TRBJ2-1; 7 nucleotides match TRBD2. Germline CDR1 reads SQVTM; CDR2 reads ANQGSEA. CDR3 length equals 15 residues. J was trimmed by 4 bases and V by 2 bases; bases with no gene match: 8. As DNA, the CDR3 is TGCAGCGTTGAATGGGAGGGCCTGGGGTACAATGAGCAGTTCTTC. Translating it yields CSVEWEGLGYNEQFF.

CDR3 region: CAISERGGVLQRGEQFF. The CDR3 nucleotides are TGTGCCATCAGTGAGAGGGGCGGGGTGCTCCAAAGGGGTGAGCAGTTCTTC. This chain links TRBV10-3 with TRBJ2-1; D might be TRBD2 (6 bases). CDR1 is ENHRY and CDR2 is SYGVKD in the germline V gene. The CDR3 has 17 amino acids. Trimming shortened V by 2 bases and J by 9 bases, and 23 bases separated the two germline ends.

This clone was recorded only once. The chain combines TRBV6-2 or TRBV6-3 with TRBJ2-1; D is uncertain. The V end lost 4 bases, the J end lost 10 bases, and 11 bases lay between the germline ends. The CDR3 length is 12 residues. CDR1 is MNHEY and CDR2 is SVGEGT in the germline V gene. This CDR3 is CASSSDSLEQFF. Written as DNA, the CDR3 is TGTGCCAGCAGTTCAGACTCCCTCGAGCAGTTCTTC.

This rearrangement joins TRBV10-1 to TRBJ2-3; 10 positions match TRBD1. CDR1 and CDR2 (germline): WNHNN, SYGVQD (reference sequence). The CDR3 spans 19 residues. The ends lost 0 bases at V and 4 bases at J; junction bases unmatched: 13. In nucleotides, the CDR3 is TGCGCCAGCAGTGAGTCGCAAGGGGTTGGGACAGGGGTCTCAGATACGCAGTATTTT. It yields the protein CASSESQGVGTGVSDTQYF.

The J gene is TRBJ2-2, the V gene TRBV7-2; D gene uncertain. Germline CDR1 reads SGHTA; CDR2 reads FQGNSA. V lost 4 bases to trimming and J lost 7 bases, with 7 bases between them. The CDR3 sequence is 12 residues long. The CDR3 is CASSSPIGELFF. In DNA, the CDR3 is TGTGCCAGCAGCTCTCCTATCGGGGAGCTGTTTTTT.

The V and J genes are TRBV19 and TRBJ2-3, with 9 bases lining up with TRBD2. J was trimmed by 5 bases and V by 8 bases; bases with no gene match: 8. The CDR3 runs to 14 residues. Looked up from germline, CDR1 is LNHDA and CDR2 is SQIVND (reference sequence). The CDR3 coding sequence is TGTGCCAGTCGGGAGACTAGCGGAAGAGATACGCAGTATTTT. This codes for CASRETSGRDTQYF.

The rearrangement links TRBV6-5 to TRBJ1-1; D is unclear. CDR1 is MNHEY and CDR2 is SVGAGI in the germline V gene. The ends were cut back, 8 bases at V and 3 bases at J, with 7 bases in the middle. This CDR3 is built from 11 residues. In DNA, the CDR3 is TGTGCCAGCGGTCGGGACACTGAAGCTTTCTTT. This encodes CASGRDTEAFF.

The rearrangement links TRBV24-1 to TRBJ2-1; TRBD2 matches 9 bases. Trimming cost V 3 bases and J 5 bases; bases outside gene matches: 16. CDR1 is KGHDR and CDR2 is SFDVKD in the germline V gene. The CDR3 is 19 residues long. CDR3 in DNA: TGTGCCACCAGTGATCCCGGGGCGGGGGGGACGCCCTTGGACAATGAGCAGTTCTTC. This codes for CATSDPGAGGTPLDNEQFF.

V and J are TRBV5-4 and TRBJ2-2; 7 positions match TRBD2. CDR3 length: 17 residues. The V gene's germline CDR1 is SGHNT and CDR2 YYREEE (reference sequence). With V trimmed by 0 bases and J by 1 base, 6 bases remained unmatched. The CDR3 reads CASSLAGGRGNTGELFF. The CDR3 coding sequence is TGTGCCAGCAGCTTGGCGGGGGGACGGGGGAACACCGGGGAGCTGTTTTTT. Based on the CDR3 plus reference TRBV5-4 and TRBJ2-2, the full variable domain is ETGVTQSPTHLIKTRGQQVTLRCSSQSGHNTVSWYQQALGQGPQFIFQYYREEENGRGNFPPRFSGLQFPNYSSELNVNALELDDSALYLCASSLAGGRGNTGELFFGEGSRLTVL.

The rearrangement joins TRBV18 to TRBJ1-4; D gene ambiguous. Germline-derived CDR1 and CDR2 are KGHSH and LQKENI. CDR3 length: 16 amino acids. Trimming removed 6 bases from V and 4 bases from J, with 18 bases in between. CDR3 nucleotide sequence: TGTGCCAGCTCCCTTTGGGGAGTAAGTAGTAATGAAAAACTGTTTTTT. It specifies CASSLWGVSSNEKLFF.

J is TRBJ1-1 and V is TRBV6-5, with TRBD1 as a possible D gene (5 bases). V dropped 9 bases and J dropped 0 bases, with 17 bases sitting between them. The CDR3 is 15 amino acids. CDR1 and CDR2 from the germline V gene are MNHEY and SVGAGI. The CDR3 DNA follows: TGTGCCAGTTCCTGGGGCACCTCGATGAACACTGAAGCTTTCTTT. Translating gives CASSWGTSMNTEAFF.

This clone was seen only a few times. The rearrangement uses TRBV15 and TRBJ2-1, with 9 bases that match TRBD1. CDR3 length equals 12 residues. Germline V gives CDR1 LNHNV, CDR2 YYDKDF (reference sequence). V dropped 1 base and J dropped 15; count of bases not matched to a gene: 4. CDR3 sequence: CATSRGTGDRFF. The CDR3 nucleotides read TGTGCCACCAGCAGAGGGACAGGGGATCGGTTCTTC.

V is TRBV6-1 and J is TRBJ1-1, with TRBD1 matching 7 bases. Germline-derived CDR1 and CDR2 are MNHNS and SASEGT. The length of the CDR3 is 17 residues. The J segment lost 4 bases and the V segment lost 3 bases, leaving 14 bases of the junction unmatched. The CDR3 nucleotides are TGTGCCAGCAGTGACCATAGATCAGCAGGGGGTAGCACTGAAGCTTTCTTT. This encodes CASSDHRSAGGSTEAFF.

Only one count was recorded for this clone. The rearrangement joins TRBV19 to TRBJ1-6; TRBD1 aligns across 10 bases. Germline CDR1 reads LNHDA; CDR2 reads SQIVND (reference sequence). With V trimmed by 3 bases and J by 9 bases, 2 bases remained unmatched. The CDR3 covers 14 residues. For the CDR3, the DNA is TGTGCCAGTAGTATGGACAGGGGGAGTTCACCCCTCCACTTT. Translation gives CASSMDRGSSPLHF.

CDR3 nucleotides: TGTGCCAGTAGTAGAGCGGGAGTAAGCTACGAGCAGTACTTC. Translation: CASSRAGVSYEQYF. This chain connects TRBV19 to TRBJ2-7, with TRBD2 identical over 8 bases. Germline-derived CDR1 and CDR2 are LNHDA and SQIVND (reference sequence). The CDR3 is 14 amino acids. The V and J ends lost 4 bases and 3 bases, in that order; junction bases with no gene match: 5.

V and J are TRBV5-4 and TRBJ2-7, with 9 bases identical to TRBD1. There are 14 residues in the CDR3. Germline V lookup: CDR1 SGHNT, CDR2 YYREEE (reference sequence). The junction had 5 bases not matched to a gene; V was cut back by 4 bases and J by 3 bases. The CDR3 region is CASSPGQGDYEQYV. The CDR3 region has the DNA TGTGCCAGCAGCCCGGGACAGGGAGACTACGAGCAGTACGTC.

V gene TRBV5-4 combines with J gene TRBJ1-2; 7 nucleotides match TRBD1. V lost 5 bases, J lost 2 bases, and 9 bases stayed unmatched. CDR1 and CDR2 from the germline V gene are SGHNT and YYREEE (reference sequence). The CDR3 spans 15 residues. CDR3 coding DNA: TGTGCCAGCAGATCGGCGGACAGGATAAACTATGGCTACACCTTC. It encodes CASRSADRINYGYTF.

The chain recombines TRBV3-1 (or the pseudogene TRBV3-2) with TRBJ2-2; 16 bases map to TRBD2. CDR1 is LGHDT, CDR2 YNNKEL, per germline (reference sequence). The CDR3 length is 16 residues. Unmatched junction bases numbered 2, after V lost 4 bases and J lost 6 bases. In DNA form, the CDR3 reads TGTGCCAGCAGCCTCGGGACTAGCGGGGGGGCCGGGGAGCTGTTTTTT. This translates into CASSLGTSGGAGELFF.

Only one count was recorded for this clone. The rearrangement uses TRBV4-3 and TRBJ2-1; 8 bases are a match to TRBD2. From germline, CDR1 is LGHNA and CDR2 YSLEER. The CDR3 has 16 amino acids. V lost 2 bases, J lost 6 bases, and 9 bases stayed unmatched. The CDR3 DNA sequence: TGCGCCAGCAGCCAAAGGTGGGCGGGGGGACTCAATGAGCAGTTCTTC. Translated: CASSQRWAGGLNEQFF.

The rearrangement links TRBV30 to TRBJ1-2; D unclear. The CDR3 runs to 13 residues. Deletions cut 0 bases from V and 4 bases from J, with 9 bases between. Per the germline V gene, CDR1 is GTSNPN and CDR2 is SVGIG (reference sequence). CDR3: CAWSVSRIYGYTF. CDR3 bases: TGTGCCTGGAGTGTATCCAGGATCTATGGCTACACCTTC.

As DNA, the CDR3 is TGCGCCAGCAGTGGGGGGGATTCCTACGAGCAGTACTTC. Translation gives CASSGGDSYEQYF. The chain carries TRBV10-1 and TRBJ2-7; D might be TRBD2 (6 bases). This CDR3 is built from 13 residues. V lost 4 bases to trimming and J lost 1 base, with 8 bases between them. Germline V CDR1 and CDR2: WNHNN, SYGVQD (reference sequence).

The chain uses TRBV6-5 and TRBJ2-3, with 9 bases fitting TRBD2. Germline V gene lookup returns CDR1 MNHEY and CDR2 SVGAGI. The CDR3 is 15 residues long. V dropped 2 bases and J dropped 5; count of bases not matched to a gene: 5. The CDR3 here is CASSYAGGQGDTQYF. The CDR3 coding sequence is TGTGCCAGCAGTTACGCGGGGGGGCAGGGAGATACGCAGTATTTT.

The chain recombines TRBV12-3 or TRBV12-4 with TRBJ1-1; D possibly corresponds to TRBD1 (6 bases). This CDR3 spans 12 amino acids. V lost 3 bases and J lost 11, with 13 bases in between. The CDR3 DNA sequence: TGTGCCAGCAGTTTCGTCAGGGGATATGCTTTCTTT. Translated: CASSFVRGYAFF.

This clone has just one count. The chain uses TRBV27 and TRBJ1-5; 8 bases are shared with TRBD1. The J segment lost 6 bases and the V segment lost 0 bases, leaving 1 base of the junction unmatched. The germline V gene encodes CDR1 MNHEY and CDR2 SMNVEV (reference sequence). The CDR3 has 14 amino acids. CDR3 amino acids: CASSLSTGGQPQHF. For the CDR3, the DNA is TGTGCCAGCAGTTTATCTACAGGGGGTCAGCCCCAGCATTTT.

The chain links TRBV6-6 to TRBJ2-7, with 10 bases identical to TRBD1. The V gene's germline CDR1 is MNHNY and CDR2 SVGAGI (reference sequence). The CDR3 extends over 16 amino acids. J was trimmed by 6 bases and V by 4 bases; bases with no gene match: 12. The CDR3 protein is CASSSNLRQGAGEQYF. The DNA of the CDR3 is TGTGCCAGCAGTTCCAATCTCCGACAGGGGGCTGGCGAGCAGTACTTC.

The chain has TRBV15 and TRBJ1-2, with D hard to call. V lost 0 bases and J 4 bases, leaving 12 bases between the germline ends. The length of the CDR3 is 15 residues. CDR1 is LNHNV and CDR2 is YYDKDF in the germline V gene (reference sequence). CDR3 in DNA: TGTGCCACCAGCAGAGATCAATTGGTGAGCTATGGCTACACCTTC. It encodes CATSRDQLVSYGYTF.

The table lists this clone with a count of one. The chain couples TRBV21-1 to TRBJ1-5; whether TRBD1, the table's D call, matches the DNA was not checked. TRBV21-1 is tagged as a pseudogene. CDR3 size: 16 residues. The CDR3 loop reads CASSSEDRALNQPQHF. The CDR3 coding sequence is TGTGCCAGCAGCTCCGAGGACAGGGCCCTCAATCAGCCCCAGCATTTT.